Below, 21 T cell receptor beta chains from the same sample are listed, as sequenced in a study of cytomegalovirus exposure and HLA in healthy donors. PCR used 60 Vbeta primers and 13 Jbeta primers. The data were produced by immunoSEQ multiplex PCR, yet TCRdb's version contains in-frame clones alone and is incomplete. The sample lists some 200,000 clones; around 89% were seen once. Sequences were obtained from PBMCs. The source of these receptors is a woman aged 18 to 35 in good health and CMV-seronegative.

The chain joins TRBV18 to TRBJ2-5; TRBD1 matches 7 bases. V lost 3 bases and J lost 2; bases outside the gene matches: 3. Germline CDR1 and CDR2: KGHSH and LQKENI. The CDR3 loop spans 14 amino acids. CDR3 residues: CASSPGTEQETQYF. The CDR3 nucleotides read TGTGCCAGCTCACCGGGGACAGAGCAAGAGACCCAGTACTTC.

The gene calls are TRBV5-4 and TRBJ1-1; D unclear. This CDR3 spans 18 amino acids. V lost 0 bases to trimming and J lost 4 bases, with 22 bases between them. Germline CDR1 SGHNT, CDR2 YYREEE (reference sequence). The CDR3: CASSLGLPMGGFSTEAFF. In DNA, the CDR3 is TGTGCCAGCAGCTTGGGCCTCCCGATGGGAGGGTTTAGCACTGAAGCTTTCTTT.

The chain is built from TRBV4-2 and TRBJ1-1, with D tentatively TRBD1 (5 bases). The CDR3 spans 16 residues. Deletions cut 0 bases from V and 1 base from J, with 12 bases between. CDR1 LGHNA and CDR2 YNFKEQ come from the germline V gene. Here the CDR3 reads CASSQDTGQRNTEAFF. CDR3 in DNA: TGTGCCAGCAGCCAAGATACCGGACAAAGGAACACTGAAGCTTTCTTT.

The V call is TRBV7-9, the J call TRBJ1-2, with a tentative D call TRBD1 (5 bases). Germline CDR1 and CDR2: SEHNR and FQNEAQ (reference sequence). The V end lost 3 bases, the J end lost 4 bases, and 12 bases lay between the germline ends. The CDR3 runs 14 residues. The CDR3 region is CASSFQGGAYGYTF. CDR3 coding DNA: TGTGCCAGCAGCTTTCAGGGAGGGGCCTATGGCTACACCTTC.

This rearrangement joins TRBV9 to TRBJ1-5, with TRBD1 as a possible D gene (6 bases). The CDR3 loop spans 14 amino acids. Trimming removed 0 bases at V and 7 bases at J, with 11 bases between. The germline V gene has CDR1 SGDLS and CDR2 YYNGEE. The CDR3 DNA reads as TGTGCCAGCAGCGTAGGAGCAGGGGACCAGCCCCAGCATTTT. This gives the protein CASSVGAGDQPQHF.

V and J are TRBV11-1 and TRBJ2-7, with D perhaps matching TRBD1 (6 bases). The CDR3 runs 14 residues. V was pared by 6 bases and J by 2 bases, with 14 bases between. Looked up from germline, CDR1 is SGHAT and CDR2 is FQDESV (reference sequence). The CDR3 loop is CASRLQGSPYEQYF. CDR3 in DNA: TGTGCCAGCAGACTACAGGGATCCCCCTACGAGCAGTACTTC.

This rearrangement joins TRBV11-2 to TRBJ1-1, with a possible D match to TRBD1 (6 bases). This CDR3 has 13 amino acids. Deletions cut 5 bases from V and 8 bases from J, with 15 bases between. Germline lookup yields CDR1 SGHAT and CDR2 FQNNGV. The CDR3 reads CASSRNRDPEAFF. For the CDR3, the DNA is TGTGCCAGCAGCCGTAACAGGGATCCGGAAGCTTTCTTT.

The chain combines TRBV6-1 with TRBJ1-2; no firm D call. The CDR3 has 13 amino acids. CDR1 is MNHNS, CDR2 SASEGT, per germline. Between the trimmed V and J ends, which lost 2 bases and 3 bases, there was a span of 7 bases. As DNA, the CDR3 is TGTGCCAGCAGTGAATTGAGCGACTATGGCTACACCTTC. It encodes CASSELSDYGYTF.

This chain uses TRBV9 with TRBJ2-1; 11 bases agree with TRBD2. Germline V gene data show CDR1 as SGDLS and CDR2 as YYNGEE. Trimming at V came to 0 bases and at J to 7 bases, leaving 6 bases not matched to a gene. The CDR3 extends over 16 amino acids. The CDR3 DNA sequence: TGTGCCAGCAGCGTAGGAGGTAGCGGGGGGGCGAATGAGCAGTTCTTC. Translation: CASSVGGSGGANEQFF.

The chain links TRBV2 to TRBJ2-3; unclear D gene. The CDR3 runs to 11 residues. Germline V gene data show CDR1 as SNHLY and CDR2 as FYNNEI. V was clipped by 9 bases and J by 5 bases, with 9 bases between them. The CDR3 spells CASRLLDTQYF. The CDR3 coding sequence is TGTGCCAGTCGTCTACTAGATACGCAGTATTTT. Based on the CDR3 plus reference TRBV2 and TRBJ2-3, the full variable domain is EPEVTQTPSHQVTQMGQEVILRCVPISNHLYFYWYRQILGQKVEFLVSFYNNEISEKSEIFDDQFSVERPDGSNFTLKIRSTKLEDSAMYFCASRLLDTQYFGPGTRLTVL.

The chain links TRBV4-3 to TRBJ2-1; TRBD2 might be the D (5 bases). Germline CDR1 is LGHNA and CDR2 is YSLEER. The CDR3 is made up of 16 amino acids. V was clipped by 1 base and J by 7 bases, with 17 bases between them. The CDR3 nucleotides read TGCGCCAGCAGCCAAGTTACCGGGATCACTACTAATGAGCAGTTCTTC. Amino acid sequence: CASSQVTGITTNEQFF.

The V gene is TRBV11-2, the J gene TRBJ1-2; 9 bases agree with TRBD1. Trimming removed 4 bases from V and 2 bases from J; junction bases left unmatched: 5. Germline V CDR1 and CDR2: SGHAT, FQNNGV. CDR3 length: 15 residues. CDR3 amino acids: CASSSSDRGNYGYTF. CDR3 nucleotide sequence: TGTGCCAGCAGCTCCTCGGACAGGGGAAACTATGGCTACACCTTC.

The chain combines TRBV7-2 with TRBJ1-6; no definite D call. V was cut by 2 bases and J by 5 bases, with 7 bases left in between. The CDR3 loop spans 14 amino acids. Looked up from germline, CDR1 is SGHTA and CDR2 is FQGNSA. CDR3 protein: CASSLQVDNSPLHF. The DNA of the CDR3 is TGTGCCAGCAGCTTACAGGTCGATAATTCACCCCTCCACTTT.

The rearrangement links TRBV7-8 to TRBJ2-7, with 12 positions matching TRBD2. After removal of 0 bases from V and 0 bases from J, the junction contained 6 bases not matched to a gene. This CDR3 has 18 residues. From germline, CDR1 is SGHVS and CDR2 FQNEAQ. DNA of the CDR3: TGTGCCAGCAGCTTAGCTCCTAGCGGGAGGGTAAACTCCTACGAGCAGTACTTC. Amino acids: CASSLAPSGRVNSYEQYF.

J is TRBJ1-2 and V is TRBV5-6, with 7 bases lining up with TRBD1. CDR3 length equals 13 residues. The V segment lost 4 bases and the J segment 5 bases; nucleotides outside the gene matches: 5. Germline V gene sequence: CDR1 SGHDT, CDR2 YYEEEE. CDR3 loop: CASSPGTVYGYTF. The CDR3 region has the DNA TGTGCCAGCAGCCCCGGGACAGTATATGGCTACACCTTC.

In its sample, this clone was seen once. This rearrangement joins TRBV27 to TRBJ2-7, with D hard to call. This CDR3 region has 12 residues. Per germline, CDR1 MNHEY and CDR2 SMNVEV (reference sequence). The V end was cut by 4 bases, the J end by 5 bases, with 9 bases between. CDR3 in amino acids: CASSSSGHEQYF. CDR3 in DNA: TGTGCCAGCAGTTCATCTGGGCACGAGCAGTACTTC.

The rearrangement joins TRBV9 to TRBJ2-7; 7 nucleotides match TRBD2. Unmatched junction bases numbered 9, after V lost 3 bases and J lost 6 bases. The CDR3 sequence is 14 residues long. Germline V gene lookup returns CDR1 SGDLS and CDR2 YYNGEE. This CDR3 is CASSARSGYGEQYF. The CDR3 DNA follows: TGTGCCAGCAGCGCCCGTAGCGGGTACGGCGAGCAGTACTTC.

This chain joins TRBV11-3 and TRBJ2-5, with D maybe TRBD2 (6 bases). V was cut by 5 bases and J by 1 base, with 11 bases left in between. Germline values: CDR1 SGHNT, CDR2 YENEEA. The CDR3 totals 14 residues. The CDR3: CASSLERAQETQYF. The CDR3 coding sequence is TGTGCCAGCAGCCTGGAGCGGGCCCAAGAGACCCAGTACTTC. Based on the CDR3 plus reference TRBV11-3 and TRBJ2-5, the full variable domain is EAGVVQSPRYKIIEKKQPVAFWCNPISGHNTLYWYLQNLGQGPELLIRYENEEAVDDSQLPKDRFSAERLKGVDSTLKIQPAELGDSAVYLCASSLERAQETQYFGPGTRLLVL.

The genes are TRBV11-1 and TRBJ2-1; 12 positions match TRBD2. The germline gives CDR1 SGHAT, CDR2 FQDESV (reference sequence). V gave up 5 bases and J gave up 4 bases; unmatched junction bases: 3. This CDR3 has 15 amino acids. CDR3 nucleotides: TGTGCCAGCAGCGTACTAGCGGGAGGTTACAATGAGCAGTTCTTC. This encodes CASSVLAGGYNEQFF.

The V gene is TRBV7-7, the J gene TRBJ2-5, with D possibly being TRBD2 (5 bases). CDR1 is SSHAT, CDR2 FNYEAQ, per germline (reference sequence). V lost 4 bases, J lost 4 bases, and 10 bases lay in between. The CDR3 has 13 amino acids. This chain's CDR3 is CASSYAGLETQYF. The DNA for the CDR3 is TGTGCCAGCAGCTATGCGGGCTTAGAGACCCAGTACTTC.

This chain joins TRBV2 and TRBJ1-2; the D is unclear. The germline CDR1 and CDR2 sequences are SNHLY and FYNNEI. V lost 6 bases to trimming and J lost 6 bases, with 14 bases between them. This CDR3 is built from 13 residues. CDR3 in DNA: TGTGCCAGCAGAACCGCTCCGGGAAATGGCTACACCTTC. This gives the protein CASRTAPGNGYTF.